The next 4 T cell receptor beta chains were all read from a single sample in a study of T cells in localized non-small cell lung cancer. Clones were read by immunoSEQ multiplex PCR, and TCRdb kept only the in-frame ones, dropping some. The sample includes around 80,000 clones, around 82% seen only once; the top ten take about 19%. The source material was PBMCs, sampled before any cancer treatment. Every receptor here comes from a man between 40 and 70 years old with stage II squamous cell lung carcinoma.

This chain uses TRBV18 with TRBJ1-1; D is unresolved. V was cut by 3 bases and J by 5 bases, with 13 bases left in between. The CDR3 is 14 amino acids. The germline gives CDR1 KGHSH, CDR2 LQKENI. In DNA, the CDR3 is TGTGCCAGCTCACCTCAGGCGCCGGTTACTGAAGCTTTCTTT. Translating gives CASSPQAPVTEAFF. The whole variable domain, remainder taken from reference TRBV18 and TRBJ1-1, is NAGVMQNPRHLVRRRGQEARLRCSPMKGHSHVYWYRQLPEEGLKFMVYLQKENIIDESGMPKERFSAEFPKEGPSILRIQQVVRGDSAAYFCASSPQAPVTEAFFGQGTRLTVV.

V gene TRBV6-5 combines with J gene TRBJ1-2, with 8 bases identical to TRBD1. Germline V gene lookup returns CDR1 MNHEY and CDR2 SVGAGI. With 4 bases clipped from V and 3 bases from J, the junction kept 7 bases outside the gene matches. The CDR3 extends over 15 amino acids. CDR3 sequence (DNA): TGTGCCAGCAGTTCTCGGACAGGGTCTCACTATGGCTACACCTTC. Residues: CASSSRTGSHYGYTF.

The gene calls are TRBV9 and TRBJ2-2, with 7 bases that match TRBD1. The CDR3 is 16 amino acids. The V segment lost 4 bases and the J segment 0 bases; nucleotides outside the gene matches: 6. Germline V gene lookup returns CDR1 SGDLS and CDR2 YYNGEE. CDR3 nucleotide sequence: TGTGCCAGCAGCACGAGGACAGGATCGAACACCGGGGAGCTGTTTTTT. This encodes CASSTRTGSNTGELFF.

The chain combines TRBV9 with TRBJ2-3; 8 bases fit TRBD1. Germline lookup yields CDR1 SGDLS and CDR2 YYNGEE. V trimming: 3 bases; J trimming: 0 bases; junction bases outside the gene matches: 12. The CDR3 covers 18 residues. CDR3 region: CASSGDRGGRGSTDTQYF. As DNA, the CDR3 is TGTGCCAGCAGCGGCGACAGGGGCGGAAGGGGAAGCACAGATACGCAGTATTTT. Looking up the rest from reference TRBV9 and TRBJ2-3 gives the full variable domain: DSGVTQTPKHLITATGQRVTLRCSPRSGDLSVYWYQQSLDQGLQFLIQYYNGEERAKGNILERFSAQQFPDLHSELNLSSLELGDSALYFCASSGDRGGRGSTDTQYFGPGTRLTVL.